The 8 T cell receptor beta chains below were found in one sample sequenced in a study of T cells in Graves' hyperthyroidism and ophthalmopathy. The CDR3 regions of TCR beta were amplified from RNA transcripts. TCR CDR3 regions were first amplified by RT-PCR with HTBI primers. TCRdb recomputed calls from the multiplex PCR reads with MiXCR, one row per CDR3 protein. The sample consists of about 610,000 distinct CDR3 sequences, 40% to 55% of them appearing once. Source material: peripheral blood or thyroid tissue (not recorded which). These receptors all come from a woman under 30 with Graves' hyperthyroidism.

This rearrangement joins TRBV15 to TRBJ2-7; D is perhaps TRBD1 (5 bases). From germline, CDR1 is LNHNV and CDR2 YYDKDF (reference sequence). The CDR3 consists of 15 residues. With 1 base removed from V and 3 bases from J, the gap between germline ends came to 13 bases. CDR3 region: CATSRAPQANYEQYF. The CDR3, as DNA: TGTGCCACCAGCAGAGCCCCACAGGCCAACTACGAGCAGTACTTC.

This clonotype was seen ten or more times. The chain is built from TRBV7-8 and TRBJ2-7, with 8 bases that match TRBD2. The CDR3 is 16 amino acids. V lost 4 bases and J lost 3; bases outside the gene matches: 11. The germline CDR1 and CDR2 sequences are SGHVS and FQNEAQ. The CDR3, as DNA: TGTGCCAGCAGCTCGGGGGGGAGCTATCCTTTCTACGAGCAGTACTTC. Protein: CASSSGGSYPFYEQYF.

The chain employs TRBV7-3 and TRBJ1-1; 8 bases map to TRBD1. CDR1 and CDR2 (germline): SGHTA, FQGTGA. The CDR3 covers 18 residues. J lost 0 bases, V lost 0 bases, and 9 bases had no gene match. CDR3: CASSLTPGGESMNTEAFF. In DNA, the CDR3 is TGTGCCAGCAGCTTAACCCCAGGGGGCGAGTCCATGAACACTGAAGCTTTCTTT.

This clonotype was found a few times. The rearrangement uses TRBV20-1 and TRBJ1-1; D not certain. The CDR3 runs to 13 residues. Trimming pared 2 bases from V and 3 bases from J, leaving 10 bases between. Germline lookup yields CDR1 DFQATT and CDR2 SNEGSKA (reference sequence). CDR3 loop: CSARLAGDTEAFF. The CDR3 coding sequence is TGCAGTGCTAGACTAGCGGGAGACACTGAAGCTTTCTTT.

This clonotype was observed a single time. The rearrangement joins TRBV2 to TRBJ1-2; no firm D call. With 4 bases removed from V and 12 bases from J, the gap between germline ends came to 15 bases. Germline assignment: CDR1 SNHLY and CDR2 FYNNEI. This CDR3 is 12 amino acids long. The CDR3 region is CASSVVTAGNTF. The CDR3 bases are TGTGCCAGCAGTGTAGTGACCGCCGGAAACACCTTC.

V and J are TRBV7-9 and TRBJ2-2, with D perhaps matching TRBD1 (6 bases). The V gene lost 5 bases and the J gene lost 6 bases, with 13 bases spanning the gap. In germline, CDR1 is SEHNR, CDR2 FQNEAQ (reference sequence). The CDR3 runs to 14 residues. The chain's CDR3 is CASSRQASAGELFF. As DNA, the CDR3 is TGTGCCAGCAGCCGACAGGCCTCGGCCGGGGAGCTGTTTTTT.

The table lists this clonotype with many counts. V gene TRBV5-1 combines with J gene TRBJ1-1; D is unclear. Trimming removed 2 bases at V and 1 base at J, with 18 bases between. Germline-derived CDR1 and CDR2 are SGHRS and YFSETQ. CDR3 size: 17 residues. The CDR3 protein is CASSFSGFPVSNTEAFF. In DNA form, the CDR3 reads TGCGCCAGCAGCTTCTCTGGGTTTCCGGTCTCGAACACTGAAGCTTTCTTT.

This clonotype has just a few counts. The chain has TRBV27 and TRBJ1-1; D is possibly TRBD1 (5 bases). The CDR3 contains 13 residues. Germline values: CDR1 MNHEY, CDR2 SMNVEV (reference sequence). Trimming pared 8 bases from V and 1 base from J, leaving 11 bases between. CDR3 bases: TGTGCCAGCTGTCTGACAGAGAACACTGAAGCTTTCTTT. Protein: CASCLTENTEAFF.